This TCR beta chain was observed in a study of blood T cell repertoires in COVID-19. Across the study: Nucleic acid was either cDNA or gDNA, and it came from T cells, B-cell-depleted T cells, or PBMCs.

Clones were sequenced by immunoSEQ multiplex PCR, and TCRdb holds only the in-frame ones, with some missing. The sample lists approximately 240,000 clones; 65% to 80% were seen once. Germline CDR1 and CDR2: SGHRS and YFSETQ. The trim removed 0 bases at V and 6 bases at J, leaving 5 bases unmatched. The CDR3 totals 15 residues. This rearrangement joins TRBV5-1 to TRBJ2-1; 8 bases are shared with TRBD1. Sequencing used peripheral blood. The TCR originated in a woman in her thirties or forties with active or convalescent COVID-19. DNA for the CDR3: TGCGCCAGCAGCTTGGATGGCAGGGGGCGCAATGAGCAGTTCTTC. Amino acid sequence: CASSLDGRGRNEQFF.